This TCR beta chain comes out of a study of blood T cell repertoires in COVID-19. Overall study context: The United States, Italy and Spain were the sources of the acute and convalescent COVID-19 samples. T cells, B-cell-depleted T cells, or PBMCs provided the cDNA or gDNA that served as material.

As handled by the study authors: Cell counts per sample came from amplifying reference gene primers. The repertoire was sequenced with immunoSEQ multiplex PCR; TCRdb's copy has only in-frame clones and lacks some. V and J calls and clone size are copied from that table; D and trimming were computed from the DNA. The sample includes approximately 100,000 clones, around 85% of them seen just once. The V gene's germline CDR1 is GTSNPN and CDR2 SVGIG (reference sequence). The CDR3 has 15 amino acids. V was clipped by 4 bases and J by 7 bases; unmatched bases: 14. The gene calls are TRBV30 and TRBJ2-7, with 9 positions matching TRBD2. This clonotype originated in a human donor in a cohort sampled during active COVID-19. The sequencing input was peripheral blood. The CDR3 region is CAWNLAGGPGWEQYF. The CDR3 nucleotides read TGTGCCTGGAATCTCGCGGGAGGGCCAGGGTGGGAGCAGTACTTC.